This T cell receptor (beta chain) emerged from a study of T cell clonality in common variable immunodeficiency. The CDR3 is made up of 16 amino acids. Per the germline V gene, CDR1 is MNHEY and CDR2 is SMNVEV (reference sequence). Germline trimming cut 2 bases from V and 4 bases from J; bases unmatched to any gene: 11. This table comes from immunoSEQ multiplex PCR, and its TCRdb copy is limited to in-frame clones, with some not included. This record lists 35,000 to 50,000 clones, none seen once only, and the top ten clones contain 0.6% to 0.8%. This clone was detected many times. Read sequence stops 3 residues before the CDR3 end, and the germline J gene provides the missing end.

The receptor's source is a person aged 18 to 75 in good health. The chain couples TRBV27 to TRBJ2-7; 7 nucleotides match TRBD1. The sequencing input was peripheral blood mononuclear cells. CDR3 in amino acids: CASSLHQTGAWYEQYF. CDR3 DNA (partial): TGTGCCAGCAGTTTACACCAAACAGGGGCATGGTACGAG.